Below are 18 T cell receptor beta chains sequenced from a single sample in a study of blood T cell repertoires in COVID-19. Produced via immunoSEQ multiplex PCR; TCRdb's table is partial and in-frame only. The sample lists roughly 60,000 clones; 80% to 90% were seen once. What was sequenced was peripheral blood. The receptors stem from an elderly man with acute or convalescent COVID-19.

This clone occurred once. The rearrangement uses TRBV18 and TRBJ1-6; D not certain. CDR1 and CDR2 from the germline V gene are KGHSH and LQKENI. V gave up 0 bases and J gave up 8 bases, with 14 bases separating them. The CDR3 covers 16 residues. The CDR3: CASSPPWGASHSPLHF. For the CDR3, the DNA is TGTGCCAGCTCACCACCGTGGGGAGCGTCCCATTCACCCCTCCACTTT.

This chain links TRBV7-2 with TRBJ2-2; possible D gene TRBD1, 6 bases. Germline values: CDR1 SGHTA, CDR2 FQGNSA. The CDR3 is 14 residues long. The V end lost 3 bases, the J end lost 4 bases, and 9 bases lay between the germline ends. In nucleotides, the CDR3 is TGTGCCAGCAGCTTTAACAGGGTCACCGGGGAGCTGTTTTTT. Translating gives CASSFNRVTGELFF. The complete variable domain, with remaining parts taken from reference TRBV7-2 and TRBJ2-2, reads GAGVSQSPSNKVTEKGKDVELRCDPISGHTALYWYRQSLGQGLEFLIYFQGNSAPDKSGLPSDRFSAERTGGSVSTLTIQRTQQEDSAVYLCASSFNRVTGELFFGEGSRLTVL.

This clone was recorded only once. The J gene is TRBJ1-6, the V gene TRBV7-9; 7 nucleotides match TRBD1. V gave up 7 bases and J gave up 5 bases; unmatched junction bases: 8. This CDR3 is 15 amino acids long. In germline, CDR1 is SEHNR, CDR2 FQNEAQ (reference sequence). This CDR3 reads CASTGGGLDNSPLHF. The CDR3 nucleotides read TGTGCCAGCACAGGGGGTGGTCTTGATAATTCACCCCTCCACTTT.

The rearrangement joins TRBV12-5 to TRBJ1-5; D remains ambiguous. CDR3 length: 14 residues. Trimming stripped 1 base from V and 3 bases from J, with 7 bases between. CDR1 is LGHNT, CDR2 FRNRAP, per germline. CDR3 loop: CASGLGHPNQPQHF. For the CDR3, the DNA is TGTGCTAGTGGTTTGGGACATCCCAATCAGCCCCAGCATTTT.

The chain combines TRBV18 with TRBJ1-4; TRBD1 agrees at 10 bases. The trim removed 3 bases at V and 5 bases at J, leaving 3 bases unmatched. The CDR3 is 15 amino acids. CDR1 and CDR2 from the germline V gene are KGHSH and LQKENI. The CDR3 reads CASSPLGQGNEKLFF. The CDR3 DNA sequence: TGTGCCAGCTCACCCTTGGGACAGGGGAATGAAAAACTGTTTTTT.

The V and J genes are TRBV7-9 and TRBJ2-1, with 8 bases identical to TRBD2. Trimming took 5 bases from V and 5 from J; bases not matched to a gene: 11. The CDR3 length is 16 residues. The V gene's germline CDR1 is SEHNR and CDR2 FQNEAQ (reference sequence). CDR3 amino acids: CASSPPPSGGDNEQFF. The CDR3 DNA reads as TGTGCCAGCAGCCCGCCTCCGAGCGGGGGAGACAATGAGCAGTTCTTC. Complete variable domain (other parts from reference TRBV7-9 and TRBJ2-1): DTGVSQNPRHKITKRGQNVTFRCDPISEHNRLYWYRQTLGQGPEFLTYFQNEAQLEKSRLLSDRFSAERPKGSFSTLEIQRTEQGDSAMYLCASSPPPSGGDNEQFFGPGTRLTVL.

This chain links TRBV6-5 with TRBJ2-2; D gene ambiguous. Germline V gene lookup returns CDR1 MNHEY and CDR2 SVGAGI. CDR3 size: 14 residues. V was trimmed by 7 bases and J by 3 bases, leaving 12 bases between them. The CDR3 bases are TGTGCCAGCATGGGCCAGACCTACACCGGGGAGCTGTTTTTT. This gives the protein CASMGQTYTGELFF.

CDR3 sequence reads: CASSLPPIAIQETQYF. For the CDR3, the DNA is TGTGCCAGCAGCTTACCCCCGATAGCTATCCAAGAGACCCAGTACTTC. The J gene is TRBJ2-5, the V gene TRBV7-2, with D unclear. CDR1 SGHTA and CDR2 FQGNSA come from the germline V gene. The V end lost 2 bases, the J end lost 1 base, and 14 bases lay between the germline ends. This CDR3 is 16 amino acids long. The full variable domain, in which reference TRBV7-2 and TRBJ2-5 provide the parts outside the CDR3, is GAGVSQSPSNKVTEKGKDVELRCDPISGHTALYWYRQSLGQGLEFLIYFQGNSAPDKSGLPSDRFSAERTGGSVSTLTIQRTQQEDSAVYLCASSLPPIAIQETQYFGPGTRLLVL.

This clone showed up just once. The rearrangement uses TRBV19 and TRBJ2-7; D may be TRBD2 (6 bases). This CDR3 has 12 residues. CDR1 is LNHDA and CDR2 is SQIVND in the germline V gene (reference sequence). V lost 3 bases to trimming and J lost 3 bases, with 6 bases between them. Here the CDR3 reads CASSMEGYEQYF. The CDR3 DNA reads as TGTGCCAGTAGTATGGAGGGCTACGAGCAGTACTTC.

This clone has just a few counts. The chain links TRBV6-1 to TRBJ2-7; 10 bases line up with TRBD1. Germline values: CDR1 MNHNS, CDR2 SASEGT. V was clipped by 3 bases and J by 7 bases; unmatched bases: 12. CDR3 length: 16 amino acids. The CDR3 protein is CASSDAGTGASWEQYF. The DNA for the CDR3 is TGTGCCAGCAGTGACGCCGGGACAGGGGCTTCGTGGGAGCAGTACTTC.

The V gene is TRBV19, the J gene TRBJ1-5; D is unclear. Trimming pared 0 bases from V and 13 bases from J, leaving 10 bases between. The germline CDR1 and CDR2 sequences are LNHDA and SQIVND (reference sequence). CDR3 length equals 12 residues. The CDR3 sequence: CASSIDQTRQHF. The CDR3 DNA reads TGTGCCAGTAGTATAGATCAGACACGGCAGCATTTT.

The gene calls are TRBV19 and TRBJ1-5; the D gene is possibly TRBD1 (5 bases). V dropped 6 bases and J dropped 6 bases, with 18 bases sitting between them. Germline CDR1 LNHDA, CDR2 SQIVND (reference sequence). The CDR3 extends over 15 amino acids. This CDR3 reads CASRQQRPGGQPQHF. The DNA for the CDR3 is TGTGCCAGTAGACAACAACGGCCGGGGGGTCAGCCCCAGCATTTT.

V gene TRBV7-6 combines with J gene TRBJ1-6; TRBD1 matches at 7 bases. The CDR3 runs to 14 residues. The junction had 10 bases not matched to a gene; V was cut back by 2 bases and J by 15 bases. CDR1 is SGHVS and CDR2 is FNYEAQ in the germline V gene. The CDR3, as DNA: TGTGCCAGCAGCTTAATCGAAGGGGGCTCGGTCCTCCACTTT. It is translated as CASSLIEGGSVLHF.

The J gene is TRBJ2-2, the V gene TRBV19; 8 nucleotides line up with TRBD1. CDR1 is LNHDA, CDR2 SQIVND, per germline (reference sequence). This CDR3 has 14 residues. V shed 5 bases and J 4 bases; nucleotides not matched to a gene: 3. For the CDR3, the DNA is TGTGCCAGTAGTGGACAGGGCGGCACCGGGGAGCTGTTTTTT. Its protein product is CASSGQGGTGELFF.

In DNA, the CDR3 is TGCGCCAGCAGTGAGCCCAGATTGCGGCCTGCGTGGTCCCCCCAGCATTTT. Its translation is CASSEPRLRPAWSPQHF. The chain couples TRBV10-1 to TRBJ1-5; no firm D call. CDR1 WNHNN and CDR2 SYGVQD come from the germline V gene (reference sequence). Trimming cost V 2 bases and J 10 bases, with 24 bases left between them. The CDR3 spans 17 residues.

The rearrangement uses TRBV18 and TRBJ1-4, with TRBD1 matching over 8 bases. Germline V gene data show CDR1 as KGHSH and CDR2 as LQKENI. CDR3 size: 15 residues. V lost 3 bases, J lost 8 bases, and 8 bases stayed unmatched. The CDR3 spells CASSPPGTGREKLFF. CDR3 in DNA: TGTGCCAGCTCACCCCCCGGGACAGGACGGGAAAAACTGTTTTTT.

The CDR3 spells CASNKPRGPFYGYTF. CDR3 coding DNA: TGTGCCAGCAACAAACCTAGGGGCCCTTTCTATGGCTACACCTTC. The chain employs TRBV28 and TRBJ1-2, with a tentative D call TRBD1 (5 bases). Germline-derived CDR1 and CDR2 are MDHEN and SYDVKM. V lost 7 bases, J lost 4 bases, and 19 bases lay in between. The CDR3 contains 15 residues.

The sample holds a few counts of this clone. V is TRBV6-5 and J is TRBJ2-1; D possibly corresponds to TRBD2 (5 bases). Trimming cost V 5 bases and J 6 bases, with 14 bases left between them. Germline V gene sequence: CDR1 MNHEY, CDR2 SVGAGI. This CDR3 spans 14 amino acids. CDR3 sequence (DNA): TGTGCCAGCAGTCCAAGAGGGTGGAGCAATGAGCAGTTCTTC. Its translation is CASSPRGWSNEQFF.